This passage covers 29 T cell receptor beta chains from one sample sequenced in a study of cytomegalovirus exposure and HLA in healthy donors (dated by TCRdb to the late 2010s). Libraries were built with the immunoSEQ multiplex PCR assay. The multiplex PCR relied on a mix of 60 forward primers for TCR Vbeta segments and 13 reverse primers for TCR Jbeta segments. Drawn from immuneACCESS, this table holds only the in-frame rearrangements with V and J called that TCRdb kept. Clones are partly lost; checked studies trace under half to an unresolved V gene and leave the rest unexplained. This sample gives some 140,000 clones in total; 77% of them show up just once. The ten largest clones add up to around 2% of the sample. The sample consisted of PBMCs. These receptor sequences come from a man aged 25 to 45 in good health and CMV-seronegative.

This chain uses TRBV7-6 with TRBJ2-1; 7 bases agree with TRBD2. The germline V gene encodes CDR1 SGHVS and CDR2 FNYEAQ. V gave up 2 bases and J gave up 6 bases; unmatched junction bases: 7. The CDR3 consists of 15 residues. The CDR3 loop reads CASSLQSRGFNEQFF. CDR3 nucleotides: TGTGCCAGCAGCTTACAATCGCGGGGGTTCAATGAGCAGTTCTTC.

As concerns this clone: An end of the junction differs from the germline gene, which may be a read error. The chain couples TRBV7-7 to TRBJ2-5; 8 bases fit TRBD2. Germline CDR1 reads SSHAT; CDR2 reads FNYEAQ (reference sequence). The CDR3 covers 16 residues. The CDR3 nucleotides are TGTGCTAGCAGCTTAGGTCTAGCGGGTACCCAAGAGACCCAGTACTTC. It yields the protein CASSLGLAGTQETQYF.

A word on this clone: Other DNA sequences in this specimen translate into the identical CDR3. This chain links TRBV12-5 with TRBJ2-3, with D maybe TRBD1 (5 bases). Per germline, CDR1 LGHNT and CDR2 FRNRAP. This CDR3 is 13 amino acids long. Trimming took off 2 bases at V and 6 bases at J, with 9 bases between the two ends. The CDR3 spells CASGLWGPDTQYF. As DNA, the CDR3 is TGTGCTAGTGGTTTGTGGGGCCCGGATACGCAGTATTTT.

J is TRBJ2-7 and V is TRBV28; D is undetermined. Deletions cut 3 bases from V and 6 bases from J, with 9 bases between. CDR1 MDHEN and CDR2 SYDVKM come from the germline V gene. This CDR3 comprises 12 residues. CDR3 nucleotides: TGTGCCAGCAGTTTTGAGGTCGCCGAGCAGTACTTC. This gives the protein CASSFEVAEQYF.

This chain joins TRBV5-1 and TRBJ2-6; 12 nucleotides agree with TRBD1. V was pared by 4 bases and J by 2 bases, with 7 bases of the junction left unmatched. CDR1 is SGHRS and CDR2 is YFSETQ in the germline V gene. The CDR3 totals 18 residues. CDR3 in DNA: TGCGCCAGCAGCAACTGGGACAGGGGGCAAACTGGGGCCAACGTCCTGACTTTC. Amino acid sequence: CASSNWDRGQTGANVLTF.

This sequence joins TRBV7-9 and TRBJ2-1; D perhaps matches TRBD2 (5 bases). The V end was cut by 2 bases, the J end by 10 bases, with 12 bases between. This CDR3 is built from 13 residues. Germline CDR1 is SEHNR and CDR2 is FQNEAQ (reference sequence). This chain's CDR3 is CASSLRDLREQFF. CDR3 DNA sequence: TGTGCCAGCAGCTTACGGGATCTCAGGGAGCAGTTCTTC.

The chain couples TRBV15 to TRBJ2-3, with a weak D call TRBD2 (6 bases). Germline loops: CDR1 LNHNV, CDR2 YYDKDF (reference sequence). Trimming cost V 8 bases and J 6 bases, with 6 bases left between them. This CDR3 is 10 amino acids long. The DNA of the CDR3 is TGTGCCACCGGGAGGGATACGCAGTATTTT. Translating gives CATGRDTQYF.

The chain joins TRBV29-1 to TRBJ2-1, with 14 bases matching TRBD2. CDR1 is SQVTM and CDR2 is ANQGSEA in the germline V gene. This CDR3 has 15 amino acids. V lost 4 bases to trimming and J lost 8 bases; unmatched junction nucleotides: 7. CDR3 nucleotide sequence: TGCAGCGTTGCCGGCGGGACTAGCGGGAGCGATGAGCAGTTCTTC. It yields the protein CSVAGGTSGSDEQFF.

The gene calls are TRBV2 and TRBJ2-2; 9 bases map to TRBD2. The length of the CDR3 is 14 residues. CDR1 and CDR2 (germline): SNHLY, FYNNEI. V dropped 7 bases and J dropped 5; count of bases not matched to a gene: 5. The CDR3 DNA reads TGTGCCAGCAAGGTAGCGGGAGCTACCGGGGAGCTGTTTTTT. Translating it yields CASKVAGATGELFF.

The chain has TRBV11-1 and TRBJ2-1; TRBD1 aligns across 9 bases. The CDR3 sequence is 16 residues long. Germline CDR1 and CDR2: SGHAT and FQDESV (reference sequence). The V segment lost 2 bases and the J segment 7 bases; nucleotides outside the gene matches: 9. The CDR3 nucleotides are TGTGCCAGCAGCTTAAGGTGGAGACAGGGGGGGAATGAGCAGTTCTTC. Its protein is CASSLRWRQGGNEQFF.

The rearrangement uses TRBV6-4 and TRBJ2-1, with D maybe TRBD2 (6 bases). CDR3 length: 16 amino acids. The V and J ends lost 0 bases and 4 bases respectively, with 13 bases between them. The germline V gene has CDR1 MRHNA and CDR2 SNTAGT. CDR3 in amino acids: CASSDSETRNYNEQFF. The CDR3 nucleotides are TGTGCCAGCAGTGACTCGGAGACTAGAAATTACAATGAGCAGTTCTTC.

This chain links TRBV10-3 with TRBJ2-5, with 9 nucleotides matching TRBD1. Germline CDR1 ENHRY, CDR2 SYGVKD. V shed 5 bases, J shed 3 bases, and the junction held 1 base outside the gene matches. The length of the CDR3 is 13 residues. The CDR3 bases are TGTGCCATCAGTCGGACAGGGGAAGAGACCCAGTACTTC. Translation: CAISRTGEETQYF.

The table lists this clone with a count of one. The chain employs TRBV5-4 and TRBJ2-7; D remains unclear. The CDR3 totals 14 residues. The V gene's germline CDR1 is SGHNT and CDR2 YYREEE (reference sequence). Deletions cut 4 bases from V and 2 bases from J, with 13 bases between. The CDR3 bases are TGTGCCAGCAGCCCTACAGACGCCCCCTACGAGCAGTACTTC. As protein: CASSPTDAPYEQYF.

The chain carries TRBV6-5 and TRBJ1-1; TRBD1 agrees at 8 bases. This CDR3 has 14 amino acids. Germline V lookup: CDR1 MNHEY, CDR2 SVGAGI. J lost 4 bases, V lost 4 bases, and 5 bases had no gene match. The CDR3 loop reads CASSSGTGSTEAFF. CDR3 coding DNA: TGTGCCAGCAGTTCCGGGACAGGTTCCACTGAAGCTTTCTTT.

Only one count was recorded for this clone. The CDR3: CAWGLAAPLDTQYF. DNA for the CDR3: TGTGCCTGGGGACTAGCGGCCCCATTGGATACGCAGTATTTT. The rearrangement links TRBV30 to TRBJ2-3; 10 bases are shared with TRBD2. Trimming took 5 bases from V and 6 from J; bases not matched to a gene: 8. There are 14 residues in the CDR3. Germline CDR1 and CDR2: GTSNPN and SVGIG (reference sequence). Together with reference TRBV30 and TRBJ2-3, the CDR3 gives the full variable domain: SQTIHQWPATLVQPVGSPLSLECTVEGTSNPNLYWYRQAAGRGLQLLFYSVGIGQISSEVPQNLSASRPQDRQFILSSKKLLLSDSGFYLCAWGLAAPLDTQYFGPGTRLTVL.

This chain links TRBV4-2 with TRBJ2-5, with 8 positions matching TRBD2. CDR3 length: 16 residues. V dropped 4 bases and J dropped 4; count of bases not matched to a gene: 11. Germline V CDR1 and CDR2: LGHNA, YNFKEQ. The CDR3 DNA sequence: TGTGCCAGCAGCCCAGAGGGGACTAGTCTTTCAGAGACCCAGTACTTC. Protein sequence: CASSPEGTSLSETQYF.

The DNA for the CDR3 is TGTGCCAGCCCCCCCCGTGGGCCGCAGAACATTCAGTACTTC. It yields the protein CASPPRGPQNIQYF. This chain joins TRBV2 and TRBJ2-4; D unclear. The CDR3 is 14 residues long. Germline V CDR1 and CDR2: SNHLY, FYNNEI. The V gene lost 8 bases and the J gene lost 7 bases, with 18 bases spanning the gap.

The rearrangement joins TRBV5-1 to TRBJ2-3; a possible D gene is TRBD1 (5 bases). The germline CDR1 and CDR2 sequences are SGHRS and YFSETQ. This CDR3 is built from 13 residues. Trimming left V 6 bases short and J 0 bases short, with 8 bases between. The CDR3 DNA reads as TGCGCCAGCATGCCAGGGAGCACAGATACGCAGTATTTT. It yields the protein CASMPGSTDTQYF.

The chain links TRBV28 to TRBJ1-1, with 8 bases identical to TRBD1. The CDR3 runs 14 residues. J lost 0 bases, V lost 8 bases, and 5 bases had no gene match. Germline lookup yields CDR1 MDHEN and CDR2 SYDVKM. Here the CDR3 DNA reads TGTGCCAGCGGGTACAGGGGGATGAACACTGAAGCTTTCTTT. Translating gives CASGYRGMNTEAFF.

The chain couples TRBV6-6 to TRBJ2-7; 13 bases map to TRBD2. Per germline, CDR1 MNHNY and CDR2 SVGAGI (reference sequence). Trimming at V came to 4 bases and at J to 4 bases, leaving 4 bases not matched to a gene. CDR3 length equals 15 residues. The CDR3 DNA reads TGTGCCAGCAGTTCGCCGGGACTAGCGGGATACGAGCAGTACTTC. Its protein is CASSSPGLAGYEQYF.

V and J are TRBV10-1 and TRBJ2-7; 9 bases map to TRBD2. Germline-derived CDR1 and CDR2 are WNHNN and SYGVQD (reference sequence). CDR3 length equals 15 residues. Germline trimming cut 7 bases from V and 1 base from J; bases unmatched to any gene: 8. The CDR3 nucleotides are TGCGCCAGCAATCTAGCGGGATTTTTTTCCTACGAGCAGTACTTC. It translates to CASNLAGFFSYEQYF.

V is TRBV4-2 and J is TRBJ2-7, with D perhaps TRBD2 (6 bases). The CDR3 extends over 14 amino acids. Germline V CDR1 and CDR2: LGHNA, YNFKEQ. V gave up 4 bases and J gave up 5 bases, with 15 bases separating them. The CDR3 loop reads CASSPPGTSNEQYF. The DNA for the CDR3 is TGTGCCAGCAGCCCTCCCGGGACTTCAAACGAGCAGTACTTC.

The rearrangement joins TRBV6-5 to TRBJ2-2, with TRBD1 identical over 7 bases. The CDR3 spans 16 residues. Germline trimming cut 2 bases from V and 4 bases from J; bases unmatched to any gene: 7. In germline, CDR1 is MNHEY, CDR2 SVGAGI. The CDR3 is CASSYTTGSPTGELFF. CDR3 nucleotide sequence: TGTGCCAGCAGTTACACGACAGGGTCTCCCACCGGGGAGCTGTTTTTT.

A single count supports this clone. The J gene is TRBJ1-1, the V gene TRBV4-1, with TRBD1 as a possible D gene (6 bases). Deletions cut 1 base from V and 4 bases from J, with 19 bases between. The CDR3 loop spans 17 amino acids. Germline V gene sequence: CDR1 MGHRA, CDR2 YSYEKL. The chain's CDR3 is CASSQAPYREGGTEAFF. In DNA, the CDR3 is TGCGCCAGCAGCCAAGCCCCCTACAGGGAAGGAGGCACTGAAGCTTTCTTT.

J is TRBJ2-3 and V is TRBV5-1; 8 nucleotides line up with TRBD1. CDR1 and CDR2 from the germline V gene are SGHRS and YFSETQ. The V segment lost 0 bases and the J segment 6 bases; nucleotides outside the gene matches: 6. The CDR3 length is 15 residues. Here the CDR3 DNA reads TGCGCCAGCAGCTTGGACAGGGGGTTTACGGATACGCAGTATTTT. This sequence encodes CASSLDRGFTDTQYF. The whole variable domain, remainder taken from reference TRBV5-1 and TRBJ2-3, is KAGVTQTPRYLIKTRGQQVTLSCSPISGHRSVSWYQQTPGQGLQFLFEYFSETQRNKGNFPGRFSGRQFSNSRSEMNVSTLELGDSALYLCASSLDRGFTDTQYFGPGTRLTVL.

The J gene is TRBJ2-1, the V gene TRBV27, with D possibly matching TRBD1 (5 bases). The germline gives CDR1 MNHEY, CDR2 SMNVEV (reference sequence). The CDR3 covers 13 residues. The V end lost 3 bases, the J end lost 10 bases, and 13 bases lay between the germline ends. The CDR3, as DNA: TGTGCCAGCAGTTTCATAACAGGCAAAGAGCAGTTCTTC. It is translated as CASSFITGKEQFF.

V usage is TRBV9 and J usage is TRBJ2-4, with D tentatively TRBD2 (6 bases). The CDR3 runs to 15 residues. CDR1 and CDR2 from the germline V gene are SGDLS and YYNGEE. V was pared by 3 bases and J by 1 base, with 11 bases between. The CDR3 protein is CASSAGGGAKNIQYF. The CDR3 region has the DNA TGTGCCAGCAGCGCCGGGGGTGGGGCCAAAAACATTCAGTACTTC.

The chain carries TRBV6-1 and TRBJ2-3, with D possibly matching TRBD2 (5 bases). Between the trimmed V and J ends, which lost 0 bases and 2 bases, there was a span of 18 bases. The CDR3 totals 18 residues. The V gene's germline CDR1 is MNHNS and CDR2 SASEGT. The CDR3 nucleotides are TGTGCCAGCAGTGAAGCCTTGAGGACTGCTTACTCCACAGATACGCAGTATTTT. As protein: CASSEALRTAYSTDTQYF.

V is TRBV11-3 and J is TRBJ1-1; 7 bases are a match to TRBD1. J gave up 1 base and V 1 base, and 3 bases lay outside the gene matches. This CDR3 has 15 residues. Germline V gene data show CDR1 as SGHNT and CDR2 as YENEEA. The CDR3 bases are TGTGCCAGCAGCTTAGGAGACAGGGAGAACACTGAAGCTTTCTTT. This codes for CASSLGDRENTEAFF.